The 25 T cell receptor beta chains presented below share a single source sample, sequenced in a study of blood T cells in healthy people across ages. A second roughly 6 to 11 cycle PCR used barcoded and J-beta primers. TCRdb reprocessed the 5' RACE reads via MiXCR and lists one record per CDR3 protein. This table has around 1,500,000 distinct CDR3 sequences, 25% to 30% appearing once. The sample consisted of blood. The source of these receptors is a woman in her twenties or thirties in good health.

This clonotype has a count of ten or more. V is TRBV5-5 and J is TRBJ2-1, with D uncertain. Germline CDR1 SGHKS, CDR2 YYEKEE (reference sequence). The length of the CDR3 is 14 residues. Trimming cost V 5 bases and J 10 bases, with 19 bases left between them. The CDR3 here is CASRARDSLGEQFF. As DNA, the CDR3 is TGTGCCAGCAGGGCGCGAGACTCGCTAGGAGAGCAGTTCTTC.

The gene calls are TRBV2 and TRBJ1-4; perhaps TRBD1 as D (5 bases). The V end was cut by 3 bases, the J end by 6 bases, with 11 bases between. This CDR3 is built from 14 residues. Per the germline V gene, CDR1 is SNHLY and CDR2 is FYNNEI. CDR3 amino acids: CASSDGAWDEKLFF. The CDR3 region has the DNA TGTGCCAGCAGTGACGGGGCCTGGGATGAAAAACTGTTTTTT.

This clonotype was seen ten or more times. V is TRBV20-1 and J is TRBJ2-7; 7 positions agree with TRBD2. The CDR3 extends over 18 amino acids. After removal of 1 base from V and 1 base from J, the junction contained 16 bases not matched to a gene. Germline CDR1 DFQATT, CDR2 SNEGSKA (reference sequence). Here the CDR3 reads CSARGGRLAIPMSYEQYF. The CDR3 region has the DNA TGCAGTGCTAGAGGTGGGAGACTAGCCATCCCAATGTCCTACGAGCAGTACTTC.

CDR3 in amino acids: CASSFRSGGTDTQYF. DNA of the CDR3: TGCGCCAGCAGCTTTCGAAGCGGAGGGACAGATACGCAGTATTTT. The chain has TRBV5-1 and TRBJ2-3, with D perhaps matching TRBD2 (6 bases). The V end lost 2 bases, the J end lost 3 bases, and 13 bases lay between the germline ends. Per germline, CDR1 SGHRS and CDR2 YFSETQ. This CDR3 is built from 15 residues.

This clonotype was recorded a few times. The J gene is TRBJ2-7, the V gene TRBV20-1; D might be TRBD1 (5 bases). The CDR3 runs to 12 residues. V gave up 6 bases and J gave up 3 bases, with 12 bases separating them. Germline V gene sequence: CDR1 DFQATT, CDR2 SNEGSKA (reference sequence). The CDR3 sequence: CSARGAVYEQYF. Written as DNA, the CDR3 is TGCAGTGCACGTGGGGCCGTCTACGAGCAGTACTTC.

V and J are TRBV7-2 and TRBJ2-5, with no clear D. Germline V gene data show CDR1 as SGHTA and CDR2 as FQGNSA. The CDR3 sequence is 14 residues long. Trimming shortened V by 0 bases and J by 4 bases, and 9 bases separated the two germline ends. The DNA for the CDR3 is TGTGCCAGCAGCTTAGCGAAAGCCGGAGAGACCCAGTACTTC. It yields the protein CASSLAKAGETQYF.

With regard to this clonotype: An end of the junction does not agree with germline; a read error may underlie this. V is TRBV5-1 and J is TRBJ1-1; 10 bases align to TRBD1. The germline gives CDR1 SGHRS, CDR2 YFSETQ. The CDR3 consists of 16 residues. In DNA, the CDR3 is TGCGCCAGCAGCCTAATGGGACAGGGGACGAACGCTGAAGCTTTCTTT. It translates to CASSLMGQGTNAEAFF. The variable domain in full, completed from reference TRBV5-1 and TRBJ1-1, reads KAGVTQTPRYLIKTRGQQVTLSCSPISGHRSVSWYQQTPGQGLQFLFEYFSETQRNKGNFPGRFSGRQFSNSRSEMNVSTLELGDSALYLCASSLMGQGTNAEAFFGQGTRLTVV.

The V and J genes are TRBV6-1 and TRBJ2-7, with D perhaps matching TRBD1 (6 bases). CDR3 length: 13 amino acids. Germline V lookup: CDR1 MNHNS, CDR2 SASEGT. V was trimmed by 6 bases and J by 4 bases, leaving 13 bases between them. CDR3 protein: CASSPRGIYEQYF. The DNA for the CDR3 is TGTGCCAGCAGCCCCAGGGGAATTTACGAGCAGTACTTC.

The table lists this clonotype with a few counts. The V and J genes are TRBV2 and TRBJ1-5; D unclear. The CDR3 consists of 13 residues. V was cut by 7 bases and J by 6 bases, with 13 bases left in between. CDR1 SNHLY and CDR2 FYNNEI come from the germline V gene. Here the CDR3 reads CASNAVGPQPQHF. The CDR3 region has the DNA TGTGCCAGCAATGCGGTAGGGCCTCAGCCCCAGCATTTT. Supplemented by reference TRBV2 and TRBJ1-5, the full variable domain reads EPEVTQTPSHQVTQMGQEVILRCVPISNHLYFYWYRQILGQKVEFLVSFYNNEISEKSEIFDDQFSVERPDGSNFTLKIRSTKLEDSAMYFCASNAVGPQPQHFGDGTRLSIL.

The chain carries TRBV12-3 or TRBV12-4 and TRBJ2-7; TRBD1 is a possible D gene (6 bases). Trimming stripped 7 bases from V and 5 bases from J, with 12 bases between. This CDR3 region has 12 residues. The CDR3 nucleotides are TGTGCCAGCACCGCCGGGACACACGAGCAGTACTTC. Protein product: CASTAGTHEQYF.

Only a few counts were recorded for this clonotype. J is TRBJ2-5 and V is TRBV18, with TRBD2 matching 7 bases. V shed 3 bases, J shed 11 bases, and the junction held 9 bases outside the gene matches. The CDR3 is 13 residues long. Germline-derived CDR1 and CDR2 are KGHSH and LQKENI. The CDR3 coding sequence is TGTGCCAGCTCACCGGGTAGGGAGGGAGAGCAGTACTTC. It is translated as CASSPGREGEQYF.

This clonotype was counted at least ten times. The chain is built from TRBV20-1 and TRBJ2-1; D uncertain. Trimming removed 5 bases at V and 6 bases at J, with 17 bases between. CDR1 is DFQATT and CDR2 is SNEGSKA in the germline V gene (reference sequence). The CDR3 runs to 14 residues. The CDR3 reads CSAALPTKSNEQFF. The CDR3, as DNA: TGCAGTGCTGCCCTCCCAACCAAGAGCAATGAGCAGTTCTTC.

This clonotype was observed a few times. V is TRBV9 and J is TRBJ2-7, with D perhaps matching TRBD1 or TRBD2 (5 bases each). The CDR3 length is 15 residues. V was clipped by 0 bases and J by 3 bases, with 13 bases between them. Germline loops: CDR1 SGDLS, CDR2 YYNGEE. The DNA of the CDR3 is TGTGCCAGCAGCGTAGGGGACGGGCTGCTCTACGAGCAGTACTTC. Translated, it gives CASSVGDGLLYEQYF.

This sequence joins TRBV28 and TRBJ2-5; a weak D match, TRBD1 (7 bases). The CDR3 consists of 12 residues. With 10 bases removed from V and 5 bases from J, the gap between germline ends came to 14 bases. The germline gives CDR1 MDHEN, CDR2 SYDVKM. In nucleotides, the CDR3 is TGTGCCACCCGGAGGGGGCGGGAGACCCAGTACTTC. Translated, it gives CATRRGRETQYF.

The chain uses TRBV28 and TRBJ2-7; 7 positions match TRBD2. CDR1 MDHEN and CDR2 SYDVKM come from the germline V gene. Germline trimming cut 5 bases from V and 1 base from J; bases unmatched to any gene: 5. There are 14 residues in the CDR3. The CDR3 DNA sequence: TGTGCCAGCAGTGGACGGGGGGTGTCCTACGAGCAGTACTTC. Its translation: CASSGRGVSYEQYF.

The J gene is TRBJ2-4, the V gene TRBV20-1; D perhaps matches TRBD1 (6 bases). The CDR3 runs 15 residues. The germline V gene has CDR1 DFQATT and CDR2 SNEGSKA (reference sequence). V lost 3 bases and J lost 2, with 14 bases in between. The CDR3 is CSASPGQSPKNIQYF. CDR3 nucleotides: TGCAGTGCTAGCCCCGGACAGTCGCCCAAAAACATTCAGTACTTC.

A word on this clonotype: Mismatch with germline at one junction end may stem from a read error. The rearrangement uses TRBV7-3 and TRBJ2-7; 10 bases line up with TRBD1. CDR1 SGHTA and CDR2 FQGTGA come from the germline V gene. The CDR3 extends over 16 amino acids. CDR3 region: CARSLASGQGIYEQYF. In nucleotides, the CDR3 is TGTGCCCGCAGCTTAGCCTCGGGACAGGGGATCTACGAGCAGTACTTC.

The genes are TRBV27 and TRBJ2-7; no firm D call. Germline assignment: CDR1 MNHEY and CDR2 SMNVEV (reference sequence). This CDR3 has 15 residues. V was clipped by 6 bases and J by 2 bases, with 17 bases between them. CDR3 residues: CASRPKAVSPYEQYF. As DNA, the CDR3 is TGTGCCAGCAGGCCGAAGGCAGTGAGCCCCTACGAGCAGTACTTC.

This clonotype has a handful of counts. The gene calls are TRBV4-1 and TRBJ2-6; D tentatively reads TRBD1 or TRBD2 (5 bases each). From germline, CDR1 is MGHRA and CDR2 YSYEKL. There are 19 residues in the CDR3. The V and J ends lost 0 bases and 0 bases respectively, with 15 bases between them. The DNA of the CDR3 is TGCGCCAGCAGCCAAGAAGGGACGGGCTCATACTCTGGGGCCAACGTCCTGACTTTC. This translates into CASSQEGTGSYSGANVLTF.

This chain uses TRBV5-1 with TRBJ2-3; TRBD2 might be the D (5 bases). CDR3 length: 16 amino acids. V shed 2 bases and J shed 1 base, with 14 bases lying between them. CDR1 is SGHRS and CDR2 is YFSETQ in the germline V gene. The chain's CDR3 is CASSLESGARTDTQYF. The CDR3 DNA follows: TGCGCCAGCAGCTTAGAAAGCGGAGCCCGCACAGATACGCAGTATTTT.

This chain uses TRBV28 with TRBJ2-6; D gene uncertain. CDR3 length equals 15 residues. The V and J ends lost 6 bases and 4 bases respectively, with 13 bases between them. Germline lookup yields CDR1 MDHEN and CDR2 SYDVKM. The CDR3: CASSPGLLGANVLTF. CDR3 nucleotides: TGTGCCAGCAGCCCTGGGCTCTTGGGGGCCAACGTCCTGACTTTC.

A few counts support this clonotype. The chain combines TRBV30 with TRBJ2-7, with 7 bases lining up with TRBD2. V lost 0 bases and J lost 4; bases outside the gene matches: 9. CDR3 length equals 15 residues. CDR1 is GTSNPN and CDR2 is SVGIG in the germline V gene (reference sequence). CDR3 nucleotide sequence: TGTGCCTGGAGTGTATCCAGCGGGAACTATTACGAGCAGTACTTC. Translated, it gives CAWSVSSGNYYEQYF.

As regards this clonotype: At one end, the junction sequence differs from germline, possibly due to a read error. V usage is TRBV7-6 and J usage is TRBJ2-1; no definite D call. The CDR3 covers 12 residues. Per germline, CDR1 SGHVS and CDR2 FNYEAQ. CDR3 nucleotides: TGTACCAGCAGCTCCGTCCGGAATGAGCAGGTCTTC. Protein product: CTSSSVRNEQVF.

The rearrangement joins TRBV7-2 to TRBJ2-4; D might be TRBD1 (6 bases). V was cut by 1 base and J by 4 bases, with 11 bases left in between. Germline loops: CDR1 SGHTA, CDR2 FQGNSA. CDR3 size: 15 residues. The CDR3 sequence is CASSLEGVRKNIQYF. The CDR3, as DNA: TGTGCCAGCAGCTTAGAGGGGGTCAGGAAAAACATTCAGTACTTC.

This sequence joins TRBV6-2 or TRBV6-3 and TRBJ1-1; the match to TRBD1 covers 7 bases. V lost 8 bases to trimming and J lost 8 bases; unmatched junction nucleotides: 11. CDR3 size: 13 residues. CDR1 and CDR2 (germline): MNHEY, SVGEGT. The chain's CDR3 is CASRTEDRFEAFF. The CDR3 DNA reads TGTGCCAGCCGCACGGAGGACAGGTTCGAAGCTTTCTTT.